These 5 T cell receptor beta chains were all obtained from the same sample, sequenced in a study of CD8 T cells in ankylosing spondylitis. TCRdb reanalysed the 5' RACE reads using MiXCR and keeps one entry per CDR3 protein. The table records 50,000 to 70,000 distinct CDR3 sequences, roughly 6.2% of them present only once. Sequenced material: synovial fluid, either unsorted or a sorted T cell fraction (not recorded which). These receptors originate from a male donor with ankylosing spondylitis.

This clonotype has at least ten counts. The V and J genes are TRBV7-9 and TRBJ2-1; 7 bases are a match to TRBD2. This CDR3 is built from 14 residues. Looked up from germline, CDR1 is SEHNR and CDR2 is FQNEAQ (reference sequence). J lost 6 bases, V lost 6 bases, and 8 bases had no gene match. The CDR3 protein is CASSWGGSSNEQFF. DNA of the CDR3: TGTGCCAGCAGTTGGGGGGGTAGCAGCAATGAGCAGTTCTTC.

The chain has TRBV14 and TRBJ2-7; 8 nucleotides line up with TRBD1. V dropped 5 bases and J dropped 2; count of bases not matched to a gene: 5. CDR1 is SGHDN, CDR2 FVKESK, per germline. The CDR3 contains 14 residues. The CDR3 protein is CASSTRTGPYEQYF. The CDR3 bases are TGTGCCAGCAGCACCCGGACAGGGCCCTACGAGCAGTACTTC. The full variable domain, rest sourced from reference TRBV14 and TRBJ2-7, is EAGVTQFPSHSVIEKGQTVTLRCDPISGHDNLYWYRRVMGKEIKFLLHFVKESKQDESGMPNNRFLAERTGGTYSTLKVQPAELEDSGVYFCASSTRTGPYEQYFGPGTRLTVT.

This clonotype came up many times. V gene TRBV7-7 combines with J gene TRBJ2-3; 8 bases line up with TRBD1. Unmatched junction bases numbered 4, after V lost 5 bases and J lost 0 bases. CDR1 and CDR2 from the germline V gene are SSHAT and FNYEAQ (reference sequence). This CDR3 comprises 15 residues. The CDR3 reads CASSPRQGSTDTQYF. CDR3 bases: TGTGCCAGCAGCCCCCGACAGGGGAGCACAGATACGCAGTATTTT.

The gene calls are TRBV7-8 and TRBJ1-6, with 7 bases that match TRBD1. Germline trimming cut 5 bases from V and 0 bases from J; bases unmatched to any gene: 13. The germline V gene has CDR1 SGHVS and CDR2 FQNEAQ. CDR3 length equals 19 residues. DNA for the CDR3: TGTGCCAGCAGCCAAAACAAGGGGGCTACCAGCTCCTATAATTCACCCCTCCACTTT. Translating it yields CASSQNKGATSSYNSPLHF.

This clonotype has only a few counts. The rearrangement uses TRBV4-3 and TRBJ2-6, with D tentatively TRBD1 or TRBD2 (5 bases each). CDR1 is LGHNA, CDR2 YSLEER, per germline. CDR3 length: 19 amino acids. The germline V and J ends were trimmed by 4 bases and 0 bases, with 19 bases remaining between them. The CDR3 here is CASSPGTLRVLSGANVLTF. In nucleotides, the CDR3 is TGCGCCAGCAGCCCAGGGACGCTAAGGGTCCTCTCTGGGGCCAACGTCCTGACTTTC.